This T cell receptor beta chain was retrieved from a study of OX40 agonist ivuxolimab in advanced cancers. Clones were sequenced by immunoSEQ multiplex PCR, and TCRdb holds only the in-frame ones, with some missing. This repertoire shows about 42,000 clones, approximately 86% found once; its top ten account for about 12%. The CDR3 has 14 residues. Germline-derived CDR1 and CDR2 are SGHTA and FQGTGA. Trimming shortened V by 5 bases and J by 1 base, and 10 bases separated the two germline ends. The J gene is TRBJ2-3, the V gene TRBV7-3; D call uncertain. The receptor was isolated from an adult with an advanced solid tumor such as melanoma, head and neck, liver or kidney cancer. Sequencing was performed on CD4+ or CD8+ T cells sorted from blood, taken in a trial of the OX40 agonist ivuxolimab. CDR3 region: CASSPLVGTDTQYF. As DNA, the CDR3 is TGTGCCAGCAGCCCCTTAGTGGGCACAGATACGCAGTATTTT.